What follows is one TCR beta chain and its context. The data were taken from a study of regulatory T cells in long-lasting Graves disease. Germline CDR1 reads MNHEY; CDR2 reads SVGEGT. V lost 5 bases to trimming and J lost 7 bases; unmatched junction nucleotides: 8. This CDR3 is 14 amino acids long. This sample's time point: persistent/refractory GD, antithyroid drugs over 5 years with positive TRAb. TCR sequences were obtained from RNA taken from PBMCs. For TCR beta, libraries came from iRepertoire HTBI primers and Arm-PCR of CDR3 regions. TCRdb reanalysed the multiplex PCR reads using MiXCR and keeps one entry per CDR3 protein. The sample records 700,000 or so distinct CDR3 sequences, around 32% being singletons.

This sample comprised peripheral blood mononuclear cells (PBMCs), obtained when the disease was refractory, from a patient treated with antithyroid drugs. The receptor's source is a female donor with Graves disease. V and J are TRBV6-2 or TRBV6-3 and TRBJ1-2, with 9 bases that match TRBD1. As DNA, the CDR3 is TGTGCCAGCAGTCCGGGACAGGGTTCCCTTGGCTACACCTTC. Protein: CASSPGQGSLGYTF.